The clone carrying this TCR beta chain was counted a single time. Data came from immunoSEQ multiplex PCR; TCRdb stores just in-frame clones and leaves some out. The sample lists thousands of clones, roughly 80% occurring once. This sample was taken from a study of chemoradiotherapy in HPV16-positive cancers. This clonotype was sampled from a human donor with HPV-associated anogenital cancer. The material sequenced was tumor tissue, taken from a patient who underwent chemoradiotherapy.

This CDR3 is CAWTWTSGNTIYF. Here the CDR3 DNA reads TGTGCCTGGACCTGGACTTCTGGAAACACCATATATTTT. V is TRBV30 and J is TRBJ1-3; D is unclear. Trimming shortened V by 4 bases and J by 1 base, and 8 bases separated the two germline ends. Germline values: CDR1 GTSNPN, CDR2 SVGIG (reference sequence). There are 13 residues in the CDR3.